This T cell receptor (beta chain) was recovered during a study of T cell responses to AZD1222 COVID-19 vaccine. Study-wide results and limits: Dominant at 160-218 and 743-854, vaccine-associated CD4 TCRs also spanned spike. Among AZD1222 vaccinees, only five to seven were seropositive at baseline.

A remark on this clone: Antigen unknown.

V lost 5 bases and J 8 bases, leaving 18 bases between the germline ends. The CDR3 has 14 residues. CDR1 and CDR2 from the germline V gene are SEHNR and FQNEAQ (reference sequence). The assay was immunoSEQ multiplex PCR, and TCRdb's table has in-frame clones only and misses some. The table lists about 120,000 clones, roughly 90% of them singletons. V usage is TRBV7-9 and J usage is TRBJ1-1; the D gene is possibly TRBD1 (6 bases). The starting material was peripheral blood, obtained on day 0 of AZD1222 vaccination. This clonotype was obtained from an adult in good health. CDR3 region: CASSVRQVLGEAFF. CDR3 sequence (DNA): TGTGCCAGCAGCGTTCGACAGGTCCTCGGGGAAGCTTTCTTT.